The 2 T cell receptor beta chains listed next were all sequenced from one sample in a study of blood T cell repertoires in COVID-19. Sequenced by immunoSEQ multiplex PCR; TCRdb stores in-frame clones only, minus some. The sample includes about 360,000 clones, 88% of them seen just once. Specimen: PBMCs or T cells enriched from blood (not recorded which). The receptors come from a woman between 35 and 50 years old with acute COVID-19.

This sequence joins TRBV4-2 and TRBJ2-5; TRBD2 matches at 9 bases. CDR3 length: 17 amino acids. CDR1 is LGHNA and CDR2 is YNFKEQ in the germline V gene. Germline trimming cut 4 bases from V and 5 bases from J; bases unmatched to any gene: 14. This CDR3 reads CASSPVAAGGQGETQYF. DNA of the CDR3: TGTGCCAGCAGCCCCGTCGCAGCGGGGGGCCAGGGGGAGACCCAGTACTTC.

The chain uses TRBV6-1 and TRBJ1-4; the D is unclear. This CDR3 comprises 17 residues. Germline assignment: CDR1 MNHNS and CDR2 SASEGT. The V gene lost 4 bases and the J gene lost 0 bases, with 15 bases spanning the gap. The DNA for the CDR3 is TGTGCCAGCAGTGTACGGGAGGCCGGCACAACTAATGAAAAACTGTTTTTT. It yields the protein CASSVREAGTTNEKLFF.